The 10 T cell receptor beta chains given below trace back to one sample, sequenced in a study of quantifying T cell responses using KT2 cells. Study as a whole: Reverse transcription used primers in the TCR alpha and beta constant regions.

An oligo carrying a UMI was ligated to the cDNA 3' end. The first PCR ran roughly 4 cycles with an equimolar RC1.1 and RC1.2 beta primer mix. TCRdb re-called the UMI-ligation and nested PCR reads with MiXCR, one entry per CDR3 protein. The sample includes about 41,000 distinct CDR3 sequences, about a sixth seen only once; the top ten take less than 45%. Source material: PBMCs spiked with cells of the T cell clone KT2. These receptors were taken from a human donor.

The chain combines TRBV6-5 with TRBJ2-1, with D perhaps matching TRBD1 or TRBD2 (6 bases each). The V end was cut by 9 bases, the J end by 0 bases, with 12 bases between. Looked up from germline, CDR1 is MNHEY and CDR2 is SVGAGI. The CDR3 runs to 14 residues. DNA for the CDR3: TGTGCCAGTCGGGGGCTCAGCTCCTACAATGAGCAGTTCTTC. It codes for CASRGLSSYNEQFF.

This clonotype occurred many times. This chain connects TRBV29-1 to TRBJ2-3; unclear D gene. Germline CDR1 reads SQVTM; CDR2 reads ANQGSEA. This CDR3 contains 13 residues. The ends were cut back, 4 bases at V and 1 base at J, with 9 bases in the middle. DNA of the CDR3: TGCAGCGTTGCTAGGGCCGGCACAGATACGCAGTATTTT. Translating gives CSVARAGTDTQYF.

J is TRBJ2-1 and V is TRBV11-3; D perhaps matches TRBD2 (5 bases). The length of the CDR3 is 13 residues. The V end was cut by 0 bases, the J end by 8 bases, with 8 bases between. The germline V gene encodes CDR1 SGHNT and CDR2 YENEEA. CDR3 in DNA: TGTGCCAGCAGCTTAGATTCGGGGTATGAGCAGTTCTTC. The encoded protein is CASSLDSGYEQFF.

The rearrangement joins TRBV2 to TRBJ2-1; 13 bases are a match to TRBD2. This CDR3 region has 14 residues. V was pared by 5 bases and J by 8 bases, with 3 bases of the junction left unmatched. CDR1 is SNHLY and CDR2 is FYNNEI in the germline V gene. The CDR3 region has the DNA TGTGCCAGCAGTAGACTAGCGGGGGGTGATGAGCAGTTCTTC. It encodes CASSRLAGGDEQFF.

Note on this clonotype: The junction departs from the called germline gene at one end, perhaps through a read error. This chain joins TRBV6-6 and TRBJ2-4; either TRBD1 or TRBD2 may fit D (6 bases each). This CDR3 region has 15 residues. CDR1 and CDR2 from the germline V gene are MNHNY and SVGAGI (reference sequence). CDR3 DNA: TGTGACAGCGAAGAGGGGGGTTTCGCCAAAAACATTCAGTACTTC. Translating it yields CDSEEGGFAKNIQYF.

The rearrangement uses TRBV20-1 and TRBJ2-3; D ambiguous. From germline, CDR1 is DFQATT and CDR2 SNEGSKA (reference sequence). Trimming removed 5 bases from V and 2 bases from J, with 20 bases in between. The CDR3 is 16 amino acids. In DNA, the CDR3 is TGCAGTGCTCAACCCCCAGTTCGGACCAACACAGATACGCAGTATTTT. Amino acids: CSAQPPVRTNTDTQYF.

This clonotype was detected only a few times. The gene calls are TRBV6-2 or TRBV6-3 and TRBJ2-1; 8 bases are shared with TRBD2. This CDR3 is built from 11 residues. V was clipped by 5 bases and J by 9 bases; unmatched bases: 0. CDR1 is MNHEY and CDR2 is SVGEGT in the germline V gene. The CDR3: CASSSGGEQFF. DNA of the CDR3: TGTGCCAGCAGTAGCGGGGGTGAGCAGTTCTTC.

V usage is TRBV15 and J usage is TRBJ2-1; D is uncertain. CDR1 and CDR2 from the germline V gene are LNHNV and YYDKDF (reference sequence). The CDR3 spans 13 residues. With 0 bases removed from V and 9 bases from J, the gap between germline ends came to 9 bases. The chain's CDR3 is CATSRETFSEQFF. CDR3 bases: TGTGCCACCAGCAGAGAGACCTTCAGTGAGCAGTTCTTC.

This clonotype was seen a few times. V gene TRBV6-2 or TRBV6-3 combines with J gene TRBJ2-1; D unresolved. This CDR3 is 15 amino acids long. Germline-derived CDR1 and CDR2 are MNHEY and SVGEGT. Trimming pared 6 bases from V and 10 bases from J, leaving 22 bases between. CDR3 DNA: TGTGCCAGCAGAGGGTGGAACCCCCTGGCCAGGGAGCAGTTCTTC. Translated: CASRGWNPLAREQFF.

This clonotype was seen a handful of times. The chain links TRBV2 to TRBJ2-7; D call uncertain. The CDR3 has 13 residues. CDR1 is SNHLY and CDR2 is FYNNEI in the germline V gene. With 3 bases removed from V and 0 bases from J, the gap between germline ends came to 6 bases. The CDR3 protein is CASSEYGSYEQYF. DNA of the CDR3: TGTGCCAGCAGTGAGTACGGCTCCTACGAGCAGTACTTC.